The entry below describes one TCR beta chain. Germline V gene lookup returns CDR1 SGHTA and CDR2 FQGNSA. CDR3 size: 13 residues. Trimming stripped 5 bases from V and 3 bases from J, with 10 bases between. This sample was taken from a study of blood T cell repertoires in COVID-19. At the level of the study: Material from acute and convalescent COVID-19 was sourced from the United States, Italy and Spain. PBMCs, B-cell-depleted T cells, or T cells were the source of the cDNA or gDNA that made up the material.

Clones were sequenced by immunoSEQ multiplex PCR, and TCRdb holds only the in-frame ones, with some missing. The repertoire holds around 200,000 clones, with about 87% as singletons. The rearrangement joins TRBV7-2 to TRBJ2-5, with D perhaps matching TRBD1 (6 bases). The source material was peripheral blood. The clonotype comes from a man in his 60s who had recovered from COVID-19. CDR3 sequence reads: CASSRQEKETQYF. The CDR3 nucleotides read TGTGCCAGCAGCCGACAGGAGAAAGAGACCCAGTACTTC.